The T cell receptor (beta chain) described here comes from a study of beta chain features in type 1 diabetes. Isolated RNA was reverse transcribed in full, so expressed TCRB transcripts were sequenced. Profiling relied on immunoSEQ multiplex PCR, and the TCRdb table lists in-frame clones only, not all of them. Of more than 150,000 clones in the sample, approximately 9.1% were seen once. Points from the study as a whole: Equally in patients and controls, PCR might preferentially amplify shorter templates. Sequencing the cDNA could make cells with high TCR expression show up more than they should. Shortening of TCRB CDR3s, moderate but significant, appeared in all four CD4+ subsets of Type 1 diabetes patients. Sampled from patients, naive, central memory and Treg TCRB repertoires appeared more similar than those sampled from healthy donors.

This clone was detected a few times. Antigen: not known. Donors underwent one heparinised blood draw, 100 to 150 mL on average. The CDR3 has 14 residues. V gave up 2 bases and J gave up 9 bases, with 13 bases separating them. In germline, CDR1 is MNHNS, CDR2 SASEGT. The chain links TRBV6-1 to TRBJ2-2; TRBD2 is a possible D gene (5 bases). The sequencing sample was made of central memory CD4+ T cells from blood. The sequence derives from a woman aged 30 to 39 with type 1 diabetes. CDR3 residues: CASSEFAGDRELFF. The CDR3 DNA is TGTGCCAGCAGTGAATTCGCCGGGGATCGGGAGCTGTTTTTT.